These T cell receptor beta chains were read from a single sample in a study of neurological immune-mediated disorders. A single record per CDR3 protein comes from TCRdb applying MiXCR to the 5' RACE reads. The sample yields about 74,000 distinct CDR3 sequences, 5.2% seen once. Source material: PBMCs. The source of these receptors is a man aged 18-30 years with multiple sclerosis. Both conserved end residues are part of each CDR3. The order of the fields is clone size, D gene, V gene, J gene, CDR3 DNA, CDR3 protein. A D gene is named only where the DNA matches it firmly. Size tells how often a clone was seen (once, few, many) or the class of an expanded clone, and some rows leave it out.

abundance: many; d_gene: NA; v_gene: TRBV5-1; j_gene: TRBJ1-3; CDR3nt: TGCGCCAGCAGCTTGGCCTCAGCCAAGAGCTCTGGAAACACCATATATTTT; CDR3aa: CASSLASAKSSGNTIYF
abundance: many; d_gene: TRBD1; v_gene: TRBV20-1; j_gene: TRBJ2-5; CDR3nt: TGCAGTGCCCAGGACAGGGTGCTCCAAGAGACCCAGTACTTC; CDR3aa: CSAQDRVLQETQYF
abundance: many; d_gene: TRBD1; v_gene: TRBV28; j_gene: TRBJ1-1; CDR3nt: TGTGCCAGCAGCCACGACCCGGGACAGGTTTTCGGAGGCGTGAACACTGAAGCTTTCTTT; CDR3aa: CASSHDPGQVFGGVNTEAFF
abundance: many; d_gene: NA; v_gene: TRBV20-1; j_gene: TRBJ2-1; CDR3nt: TGCAGTGCTGGAGAGGGAGCACGGAATGAGCAGTTCTTC; CDR3aa: CSAGEGARNEQFF
abundance: many; d_gene: NA; v_gene: TRBV12-3/TRBV12-4; j_gene: TRBJ2-7; CDR3nt: TGTGCCAGCAGTTTTGAACAGGGTGGGTACGAGCAGTACTTC; CDR3aa: CASSFEQGGYEQYF
abundance: many; d_gene: NA; v_gene: TRBV7-3; j_gene: TRBJ2-1; CDR3nt: TGTGCCAGCAGCTTAATTCGGACCACTGAGCAGTTCTTC; CDR3aa: CASSLIRTTEQFF
abundance: few; d_gene: TRBD2; v_gene: TRBV5-1; j_gene: TRBJ2-3; CDR3nt: TGCGCCAGCAGCTTTAGGACTAGCGGCACCGGGGATACGCAGTATTTT; CDR3aa: CASSFRTSGTGDTQYF
abundance: many; d_gene: NA; v_gene: TRBV3-1; j_gene: TRBJ1-4; CDR3nt: TGTGCCAGCAGGGGGCGGGAAAAACTGTTTTTT; CDR3aa: CASRGREKLFF
abundance: many; d_gene: NA; v_gene: TRBV7-2; j_gene: TRBJ2-1; CDR3nt: TGTGCCAGCAGCCTGGAGCGGGCCGGCGGTGAGCAGTTCTTC; CDR3aa: CASSLERAGGEQFF
abundance: many; d_gene: NA; v_gene: TRBV12-3/TRBV12-4; j_gene: TRBJ2-1; CDR3nt: TGTGCCAGCAGCCTGACAGGACGCTCCTACAATGAGCAGTTCTTC; CDR3aa: CASSLTGRSYNEQFF
abundance: many; d_gene: NA; v_gene: TRBV20-1; j_gene: TRBJ2-7; CDR3nt: TGCAGTGTTAAGAGAGAGCCCTCAGACAGTGGCAGCTCCTACGAGCAGTACTTC; CDR3aa: CSVKREPSDSGSSYEQYF
abundance: many; d_gene: TRBD2; v_gene: TRBV7-9; j_gene: TRBJ2-1; CDR3nt: TGTGCCAGCAGCCTACTAGCGGGAGTGGGCGAGCAGTTCTTC; CDR3aa: CASSLLAGVGEQFF
abundance: many; d_gene: TRBD2; v_gene: TRBV5-8; j_gene: TRBJ2-7; CDR3nt: TGTGCCAGCAGCCTGCCGCCGACTAGCGCTAGATACGAGCAGTACTTC; CDR3aa: CASSLPPTSARYEQYF
abundance: NA; d_gene: NA; v_gene: TRBV20-1; j_gene: TRBJ2-7; CDR3nt: TGCAGTGCTAGAGATCGGGCAGGGGCTACCTCCTACGAGCAGTACTTC; CDR3aa: CSARDRAGATSYEQYF
abundance: many; d_gene: TRBD2; v_gene: TRBV28; j_gene: TRBJ2-1; CDR3nt: TGTGCCAGCAGTTTAACTCGGAGGCGGGAGGGGTTCAACAATGAGCAGTTCTTC; CDR3aa: CASSLTRRREGFNNEQFF
abundance: many; d_gene: NA; v_gene: TRBV27; j_gene: TRBJ1-4; CDR3nt: TGTGCCAGCAGTTTAGAGGGAACAGCAACTAATGAAAAACTGTTTTTT; CDR3aa: CASSLEGTATNEKLFF
abundance: many; d_gene: NA; v_gene: TRBV6-6; j_gene: TRBJ1-2; CDR3nt: TGTGCCAGCAGTTGGGGGTATGGCTACACCTTC; CDR3aa: CASSWGYGYTF
abundance: many; d_gene: NA; v_gene: TRBV20-1; j_gene: TRBJ2-1; CDR3nt: TGCAGTGCTGAACACAATGAGCAGTTCTTC; CDR3aa: CSAEHNEQFF
abundance: NA; d_gene: NA; v_gene: TRBV7-2; j_gene: TRBJ2-1; CDR3nt: TGTGCCAGCAGCCCGACAGAGGGCGCCTACAATGAGCAGTTCTTC; CDR3aa: CASSPTEGAYNEQFF
abundance: many; d_gene: TRBD1; v_gene: TRBV20-1; j_gene: TRBJ1-1; CDR3nt: TGCAGTGCGCAAAACCGGGACAGGGGGGGAAATGAAGCTTTCTTT; CDR3aa: CSAQNRDRGGNEAFF
abundance: many; d_gene: TRBD1; v_gene: TRBV20-1; j_gene: TRBJ2-5; CDR3nt: TGCAGCGGGGACAGCTCGGAGGAGACCCAGTACTTC; CDR3aa: CSGDSSEETQYF
abundance: many; d_gene: TRBD1; v_gene: TRBV5-1; j_gene: TRBJ2-7; CDR3nt: TGCGCCAGCAGCCTCCGGGACAGGGACTCCTACGAGCAGTACTTC; CDR3aa: CASSLRDRDSYEQYF
abundance: many; d_gene: NA; v_gene: TRBV5-1; j_gene: TRBJ1-1; CDR3nt: TGCGCCAGCAGCTTGGGAAGGTACGAGAGGACTGAAGCTTTCTTT; CDR3aa: CASSLGRYERTEAFF
abundance: many; d_gene: NA; v_gene: TRBV7-2; j_gene: TRBJ2-1; CDR3nt: TGTGCCAGCAGCTTAGTCGCCAGGGTAGGGAATGAGCAGTTCTTC; CDR3aa: CASSLVARVGNEQFF
abundance: many; d_gene: TRBD2; v_gene: TRBV20-1; j_gene: TRBJ2-1; CDR3nt: TGCAGTGCTAGAGAGCGGACTAGCGCTTGGGATGAGCAGTTCTTC; CDR3aa: CSARERTSAWDEQFF
abundance: many; d_gene: TRBD1; v_gene: TRBV12-3/TRBV12-4; j_gene: TRBJ1-1; CDR3nt: TGTGCCAGCAGGGGGACAGGGAGGAACACTGAAGCTTTCTTT; CDR3aa: CASRGTGRNTEAFF
abundance: many; d_gene: TRBD1; v_gene: TRBV4-2; j_gene: TRBJ2-3; CDR3nt: TGTGCCAGCAGCCAAGAGGTTTTGGGGACAGGGGGTGTCCCTATTACGCAGTATTTT; CDR3aa: CASSQEVLGTGGVPITQYF
abundance: NA; d_gene: NA; v_gene: TRBV27; j_gene: TRBJ1-2; CDR3nt: TGTGCCAGCAGTTCAACCCACTCAATGGGCTACACCTTC; CDR3aa: CASSSTHSMGYTF
abundance: many; d_gene: NA; v_gene: TRBV10-3; j_gene: TRBJ2-3; CDR3nt: TGTGCCATCAGAGAAGGGTATAGCACAGATACGCAGTATTTT; CDR3aa: CAIREGYSTDTQYF
abundance: many; d_gene: NA; v_gene: TRBV15; j_gene: TRBJ2-1; CDR3nt: TGTGCCACCAGCATGGATCATGAGCAGTTCTTC; CDR3aa: CATSMDHEQFF
abundance: many; d_gene: NA; v_gene: TRBV7-2; j_gene: TRBJ1-3; CDR3nt: TGTGCCAGCAGCTTAGTTTCGGGGGCTGGAAACACCATATATTTT; CDR3aa: CASSLVSGAGNTIYF
abundance: many; d_gene: NA; v_gene: TRBV20-1; j_gene: TRBJ1-1; CDR3nt: TGCAGTGCTCCCCCTGGGGGTTCCGGGGGCACTGAAGCTTTCTTT; CDR3aa: CSAPPGGSGGTEAFF
abundance: many; d_gene: NA; v_gene: TRBV14; j_gene: TRBJ1-1; CDR3nt: TGTGCCAGCAGCCAAGACAGTTTGAACACTGAAGCTTTCTTT; CDR3aa: CASSQDSLNTEAFF
abundance: many; d_gene: TRBD2; v_gene: TRBV15; j_gene: TRBJ2-5; CDR3nt: TGTGCCACCAGCAGCAATAAACGGGAGGGCCGGGAGACCCAGTACTTC; CDR3aa: CATSSNKREGRETQYF